A selection of T cell receptor beta chains follows, all from one sample in a study of metastatic and nonmetastatic thyroid tumors. With MiXCR, TCRdb reprocessed the PCR reads. Of 65,000 to 70,000 clones in the sample, 12% to 15% were seen once. The sample comprised blood. These receptors came from a male donor with papillary thyroid cancer or a benign thyroid nodule (not recorded which). Some clones in this sample may be carry-over from other donors' samples. Each CDR3 is given with its conserved first and last residue. The order of the fields is V gene, D gene, CDR3 length, CDR3 protein. D genes are given only for firm matches.

TRBV28 . 14 CASLHRYSYNEQFF
TRBV19 TRBD1 15 CASSRVGDREETQYF
TRBV6-2/TRBV6-3 . 15 CASSSRRRNTGELFF
TRBV5-1 TRBD2 16 CASIGLADNSYNEQFF
TRBV10-3 TRBD2 15 CAISESSKRGNEQYF
TRBV25-1 . 13 CASSDASRETQYF
TRBV7-2 . 15 CASSLEWTFQGTQYF
TRBV7-9 TRBD2 18 CASSTTPGLALEGNTQYF
TRBV2 TRBD1 13 CARQGQAIYGYTF
TRBV25-1 . 13 CASSGSWNTEAFF
TRBV7-3 TRBD2 15 CASSLIGEGSGELSF
TRBV20-1 . 18 CSARAPPRGRPDTGELFF
TRBV2 . 12 CASRGRGYGYTF
TRBV28 . 13 CASSLQGPYGYTF
TRBV5-8 TRBD2 15 CASSRSGRSYNEQFF
TRBV10-1 . 13 CASSEGRYYGYTF
TRBV6-2/TRBV6-3 TRBD1 18 CASSSISSGQGRYQPQHF
TRBV7-2 . 15 CASSLRRGTADTQYF
TRBV9 . 16 CASSEGGSGTYNEQFF
TRBV5-1 . 15 CASSTTPGVAGELFF
TRBV5-1 . 15 CASSFATGVTDTQYF
TRBV5-5 TRBD2 18 CASSSGLAGGIAKNIQYF
TRBV11-1 TRBD2 17 CASSSIAGGPVADTQYF
TRBV6-1 . 14 CASSDPDVRTEAFF
TRBV14 . 18 CASSQGLGGGGAYNEQFF
TRBV3-1 . 15 CASSQDHNSKGGYTF